The clone carrying this T cell receptor (beta chain) was observed a handful of times. This sample stems from a study of T cell responses to AZD1222 COVID-19 vaccine. Trimming stripped 0 bases from V and 11 bases from J, with 12 bases between. The V gene's germline CDR1 is SGHRS and CDR2 YFSETQ. This CDR3 is 12 amino acids long. Using immunoSEQ multiplex PCR, the repertoire was profiled, and TCRdb retains in-frame clones only, with some absent. Altogether 140,000 to 150,000 clones are present, over 90% being singletons, with the ten largest covering over 4%. Sequencing used peripheral blood, obtained on day 0 of AZD1222 vaccination. This rearrangement joins TRBV5-1 to TRBJ2-7; D may be TRBD1 (5 bases). The TCR originated in an adult in good health. The CDR3 DNA reads as TGCGCCAGCAGCTTGGGGGGCAGCCGCAAGTACTTC. Translated: CASSLGGSRKYF.